This is a list of T cell receptor beta chains from one sample in a study of T cells in Graves' hyperthyroidism and ophthalmopathy. TCRdb re-called the multiplex PCR reads with MiXCR, one entry per CDR3 protein. The repertoire holds about 640,000 distinct CDR3 sequences, with less than 25% as singletons. Sequenced material: blood. These receptors came from a man aged 25 to 40 with Graves' ophthalmopathy. Both conserved end residues are part of each CDR3. D genes are given only for firm matches. Part of the rows lack a size; the others show once, few, many or a class for expanded clones.

NA,TRBJ2-7,NA,TRBV5-1,CASSPGGGRSRYEQYF,TGCGCCAGCAGCCCTGGGGGGGGCCGGAGTAGGTACGAGCAGTACTTC
few,TRBJ2-7,NA,TRBV6-2/TRBV6-3,CASSWVPQFYEQYF,TGTGCCAGCAGTTGGGTACCCCAATTCTACGAGCAGTACTTC
NA,TRBJ1-4,NA,TRBV10-3,CAISEAGQTLNEKLFF,TGTGCCATCAGTGAGGCGGGACAAACACTTAACGAAAAACTGTTTTTT
NA,TRBJ2-5,TRBD1,TRBV7-9,CASSYGQGTRETQYF,TGTGCCAGCAGCTACGGACAGGGAACAAGGGAGACCCAGTACTTC
many,TRBJ2-3,TRBD2,TRBV30,CAWSRTSGKTDTQYF,TGTGCCTGGAGTCGAACTAGCGGGAAAACAGATACGCAGTATTTT
NA,TRBJ1-3,NA,TRBV28,CASSVPGGNTIYF,TGTGCCAGCAGTGTGCCGGGTGGAAACACCATATATTTT
many,TRBJ1-1,NA,TRBV6-1,CASSPNRGRAFF,TGTGCCAGCAGTCCCAATAGAGGTCGAGCTTTCTTT
few,TRBJ2-3,NA,TRBV7-3,CASSWDGNGGQYF,TGTGCCAGCAGCTGGGACGGGAATGGAGGGCAGTATTTT
many,TRBJ2-7,TRBD2,TRBV7-2,CASSLRLAGESSYEQYF,TGTGCCAGCAGCTTACGGCTAGCGGGGGAAAGCTCCTACGAGCAGTACTTC
many,TRBJ1-6,NA,TRBV7-8,CASSGKGSPLHF,TGTGCCAGCAGCGGGAAGGGTTCACCCCTCCACTTT
few,TRBJ2-3,NA,TRBV2,CASSEDGQYTDTQYF,TGTGCCAGCAGTGAAGATGGACAATACACAGATACGCAGTATTTT
many,TRBJ2-7,NA,TRBV12-3/TRBV12-4,CASSPPGTLYEQYF,TGTGCCAGCAGTCCCCCCGGGACCCTCTACGAGCAGTACTTC
NA,TRBJ2-1,TRBD2,TRBV28,CASSPRGGRRYEQFF,TGTGCCAGCAGTCCCCGGGGGGGGCGCAGGTATGAGCAGTTCTTC
NA,TRBJ2-7,TRBD2,TRBV10-3,CAMGGSSYEQYF,TGTGCCATGGGCGGGAGTTCCTACGAGCAGTACTTC
NA,TRBJ1-5,NA,TRBV6-5,CASSYSPADNQPQHF,TGTGCCAGCAGTTACTCGCCAGCGGACAATCAGCCCCAGCATTTT
many,TRBJ2-1,TRBD2,TRBV28,CASSPGLAGGSYNEQFF,TGTGCCAGCAGCCCCGGACTAGCGGGAGGGTCCTACAATGAGCAGTTCTTC
few,TRBJ2-7,NA,TRBV28,CASGADSYEQYF,TGTGCCAGCGGAGCGGACTCCTACGAGCAGTACTTC
NA,TRBJ1-5,NA,TRBV20-1,CSAPKTHQHF,TGCAGTGCACCAAAGACCCACCAGCATTTT
NA,TRBJ2-5,NA,TRBV20-1,CSARVSRDVQETQYF,TGCAGTGCTAGAGTTAGCCGGGACGTACAAGAGACCCAGTACTTC
NA,TRBJ2-7,NA,TRBV6-6,CASSYSLRGPYEQYF,TGTGCCAGCAGTTACTCGTTAAGGGGACCCTACGAGCAGTACTTC
NA,TRBJ2-5,NA,TRBV6-2/TRBV6-3,CASSSWGDSGKETQYF,TGTGCCAGCAGTTCCTGGGGGGACAGCGGGAAAGAGACCCAGTACTTC
NA,TRBJ2-7,NA,TRBV11-1,CASSFGQGGPPYEQYF,TGTGCCAGCAGCTTCGGGCAAGGGGGGCCCCCCTACGAGCAGTACTTC
many,TRBJ2-5,NA,TRBV6-2/TRBV6-3,CASSWGSEQETQYF,TGTGCCAGCAGTTGGGGCAGCGAACAAGAGACCCAGTACTTC
NA,TRBJ2-1,NA,TRBV7-9,CASSSGSWTFHEQFF,TGTGCCAGCAGCTCCGGCTCGTGGACTTTCCATGAGCAGTTCTTC
few,TRBJ2-1,TRBD2,TRBV18,CASSPRTSGRSYNEQFF,TGTGCCAGCTCACCAAGGACTAGCGGGAGGTCCTACAATGAGCAGTTCTTC
NA,TRBJ1-5,TRBD1,TRBV6-1,CASSDGQGGQPQHF,TGTGCCAGCAGTGACGGACAGGGTGGTCAGCCCCAGCATTTT
few,TRBJ2-2,NA,TRBV7-9,CASSWGKNTGELFF,TGTGCCAGCAGCTGGGGAAAGAACACCGGGGAGCTGTTTTTT
many,TRBJ1-2,NA,TRBV28,CASSLGRGYTF,TGTGCCAGCAGTTTAGGTCGTGGCTACACCTTC